The T cell receptor beta chain described here comes from a study of CD8 T cells in Susac syndrome (dated by TCRdb to about 2019). For the study in its entirety: Whether CD8+ T cell activation and differentiation in Susac syndrome was antigen driven was tested using repertoire sequencing. The clonality of the CD8+ T cell repertoire was compared across approximately eleven healthy donors, roughly 14 Susac syndrome patients and 15 multiple sclerosis patients.

V gives up 9 bases and J gives up 4 bases, and the segment between their germline ends measures 15 bases. The germline V gene encodes CDR1 LNHDA and CDR2 SQIVND (reference sequence). Spanning cysteine to phenylalanine, the CDR3 consists of 13 amino acids. The sequence is cut down to CDR3 DNA, 39 bases in frame from base 1. The research as a whole found: The number of individuals in the TCR sequencing and HLA analysis was recognized as being relatively small.

RNA was extracted using the RNeasy kit, and about 0.5 to 1 ug of the RNA was reverse transcribed with random hexamers. TCR beta CDR3 regions were amplified with the immunoSEQ multiplex PCR assay covering 54 Vbeta and 13 Jbeta segments. To correct PCR amplification bias, a synthetic template baseline was used for both primer optimization and computational correction. In the source study's methods: Reads were annotated to V, D and J genes per IMGT and analyzed with immunoSEQ Analyzer, keeping only productive sequences. Clonality was computed as one minus Shannon entropy normalized by log2 of the number of productive unique sequences. For each patient and control, public and private clones were evaluated within the 100 most prevalent clones. A clone was defined as Susac-specific if it was absent from the healthy and MS cohorts, from 1052 published viral clones and from other ImmuneACCESS disease sequences. Starting from the raw public reads, TCRdb applied fastp trimming at Q25, assembled clones with MiXCR and retained in-frame beta chains. One record per CDR3 amino acid sequence lists the most common genes and DNA. TCRdb's processing, not the authors' own work, is the source of the V and J calls. The sample records 150,000 to 180,000 distinct CDR3 sequences, less than 97% of which are singletons. The top ten clones comprise over 0.12% of the sample.

Turning to this clonotype: Its recognized antigen is unknown. Per-base quality was not reported, and no clone a single base away is much larger than it.

Peripheral blood CD8+ and CD4+ T cells from healthy donors, Susac syndrome patients and multiple sclerosis patients were profiled using high-throughput TCR beta sequencing. The multiple sclerosis controls were treatment-naive patients who had stable or active relapsing-remitting disease and met the revised McDonald criteria. CD8+ TEMRA cells were enriched by FACS, while bulk CD8+ and CD4+ T cells were purified by magnetic negative isolation. Blood was collected in EDTA tubes and processed within 24 hours, with PBMCs isolated through density gradient centrifugation. PBMCs destined for TCR sequencing were cryopreserved in liquid nitrogen and later thawed in a 37 °C water bath. Purity of sorted or isolated CD4+, CD8+ and CD8+ TEMRA cells was at least 90%.

The clonotype was recovered from a human donor with multiple sclerosis. The chain is made from TRBV19 and TRBJ1-2; TRBD1 might be the D gene, on 5 matching bases. Specimen: CD8+ T cells from PBMCs. This receptor has the CDR3 CASQHDSFYGYTF. The DNA sequence is TGTGCCAGCCAGCACGACAGCTTCTATGGCTACACCTTC.